These 32 T cell receptor beta chains were sequenced from one sample in a study of monozygotic twins with inflammatory bowel disease. TCRdb reprocessed the 5' RACE reads and reports one entry per CDR3 protein, with no DNA. There are 400,000 to 500,000 distinct CDR3 sequences in the sample, with 2% to 3% held by the top ten. Sequencing was done on a sample of blood. All receptors come from a human donor with ulcerative colitis or Crohn's disease, or a healthy co-twin of an affected twin (not recorded which).

The chain links TRBV6-5 to TRBJ1-6; the TCRdb D gene call, TRBD1, has no DNA to confirm it. The CDR3 sequence is 15 residues long. Per germline, CDR1 MNHEY and CDR2 SVGAGI. CDR3 amino acids: CASSSGTMYNSPLHF.

The genes are TRBV7-6 and TRBJ1-3; with no DNA, the TCRdb D assignment of TRBD1 cannot be verified. The CDR3 consists of 17 residues. CDR1 SGHVS and CDR2 FNYEAQ come from the germline V gene. CDR3 in amino acids: CASSLEPGDRTGNTIYF. The whole variable domain, remainder taken from reference TRBV7-6 and TRBJ1-3, is GAGVSQSPRYKVTKRGQDVALRCDPISGHVSLYWYRQALGQGPEFLTYFNYEAQQDKSGLPNDRFSAERPEGSISTLTIQRTEQRDSAMYRCASSLEPGDRTGNTIYFGEGSWLTVV.

The rearrangement uses TRBV2 and TRBJ1-5; TCRdb selects TRBD1, and the lack of DNA leaves this call unchecked. Germline V gene lookup returns CDR1 SNHLY and CDR2 FYNNEI. The CDR3 is 15 residues long. The CDR3 protein is CASSEGTGSGQPQHF.

The J gene is TRBJ2-2, the V gene TRBV5-1; the D call from TCRdb, TRBD2, cannot be confirmed without DNA. The CDR3 is 18 residues long. Germline-derived CDR1 and CDR2 are SGHRS and YFSETQ. CDR3 in amino acids: CASSSDTNLAGVTGELFF.

The gene calls are TRBV5-6 and TRBJ2-1. Germline loops: CDR1 SGHDT, CDR2 YYEEEE. The CDR3 spans 16 residues. CDR3 amino acids: CASSLDGFSSYNEQFF.

The V call is TRBV6-1, the J call TRBJ2-2; TCRdb's D gene call, TRBD2, goes unchecked for lack of DNA. The CDR3 has 15 amino acids. Germline assignment: CDR1 MNHNS and CDR2 SASEGT. This CDR3 reads CASSPQGGGTGELFF.

The genes are TRBV5-1 and TRBJ2-6; with no DNA, the TCRdb D assignment of TRBD1 cannot be verified. The germline CDR1 and CDR2 sequences are SGHRS and YFSETQ. The CDR3 length is 18 residues. The CDR3 sequence: CASSLWGGVGGGANVLTF.

This sequence joins TRBV27 and TRBJ2-2; lacking DNA, the TRBD2 call made by TCRdb goes unchecked. The CDR3 length is 18 residues. Germline CDR1 reads MNHEY; CDR2 reads SMNVEV (reference sequence). The chain's CDR3 is CASSHKRFGGEEIGELFF.

The V call is TRBV3-1, the J call TRBJ2-1. This CDR3 is 19 amino acids long. From germline, CDR1 is LGHDT and CDR2 YNNKEL (reference sequence). CDR3 residues: CASSQGFWATGSSYNEQFF.

The chain employs TRBV5-4 and TRBJ2-7; TCRdb's assignment of TRBD1 cannot be checked, as there is no DNA. This CDR3 is 17 amino acids long. Germline V lookup: CDR1 SGHNT, CDR2 YYREEE (reference sequence). The CDR3 loop reads CASSLGSPGGLSYEQYF.

V gene TRBV6-1 combines with J gene TRBJ1-1. Germline values: CDR1 MNHNS, CDR2 SASEGT. This CDR3 is built from 16 residues. The CDR3: CASTPSRGVGYTEAFF.

This chain uses TRBV20-1 with TRBJ2-3; lacking DNA, the TRBD1 call made by TCRdb goes unchecked. Per germline, CDR1 DFQATT and CDR2 SNEGSKA (reference sequence). The CDR3 consists of 13 residues. The chain's CDR3 is CSALPGKADTQYF.

This chain joins TRBV2 and TRBJ1-4; with no DNA, the TCRdb D assignment of TRBD1 cannot be verified. The CDR3 loop spans 12 amino acids. Germline V CDR1 and CDR2: SNHLY, FYNNEI. CDR3 in amino acids: CASRRTGEKLFF.

The V and J genes are TRBV24-1 and TRBJ2-1; TCRdb indicates TRBD2, and absent DNA this call remains unverified. CDR1 is KGHDR, CDR2 SFDVKD, per germline. The CDR3 runs to 15 residues. CDR3 in amino acids: CATSDSSGSLYEQFF.

This chain uses TRBV27 with TRBJ2-7; TCRdb's D call of TRBD1 is untestable without DNA. This CDR3 is 14 amino acids long. Germline values: CDR1 MNHEY, CDR2 SMNVEV (reference sequence). The CDR3 reads CASSLSQQGYEQYF.

J is TRBJ1-5 and V is TRBV12-3 or TRBV12-4; TCRdb returns TRBD1, unconfirmable since there is no DNA. This CDR3 has 15 amino acids. The CDR3 spells CASSLWGGLGQPQHF.

The chain employs TRBV15 and TRBJ2-5; lacking DNA, the TRBD1 call made by TCRdb goes unchecked. The CDR3 has 15 residues. Looked up from germline, CDR1 is LNHNV and CDR2 is YYDKDF (reference sequence). The CDR3 loop is CATSAGTGNEETQYF.

The chain uses TRBV9 and TRBJ2-3; the TCRdb D gene call, TRBD2, has no DNA to confirm it. This CDR3 is 15 amino acids long. CDR1 SGDLS and CDR2 YYNGEE come from the germline V gene. CDR3 amino acids: CASSVGGLAGDTQYF.

This chain links TRBV4-1 with TRBJ2-1; TCRdb's D gene call, TRBD1, goes unchecked for lack of DNA. The CDR3 consists of 19 residues. Looked up from germline, CDR1 is MGHRA and CDR2 is YSYEKL. CDR3 loop: CASSQDLSDQGPPSGRQFF.

The V call is TRBV20-1, the J call TRBJ2-5; TCRdb picks TRBD1, but there is no DNA to check that call. The CDR3 is made up of 16 amino acids. CDR1 and CDR2 from the germline V gene are DFQATT and SNEGSKA (reference sequence). This CDR3 reads CSASGTQGSSQETQYF.

The J gene is TRBJ2-5, the V gene TRBV9; without DNA, the TCRdb call of TRBD1 cannot be checked. CDR3 length: 15 residues. Germline V gene data show CDR1 as SGDLS and CDR2 as YYNGEE. CDR3 sequence reads: CASSVTPGRGETQYF.

The chain couples TRBV5-8 to TRBJ2-1; TCRdb picks TRBD2, but there is no DNA to check that call. Looked up from germline, CDR1 is SGHTS and CDR2 is YDEGEE. The CDR3 has 15 residues. This CDR3 is CASSGGLRTYNEQFF.

J is TRBJ2-5 and V is TRBV5-1; absent DNA, TCRdb's TRBD1 call cannot be checked. The CDR3 extends over 13 amino acids. Germline-derived CDR1 and CDR2 are SGHRS and YFSETQ. CDR3 region: CASTGQNLETQYF.

This chain links TRBV2 with TRBJ1-1. CDR3 length: 12 amino acids. Per the germline V gene, CDR1 is SNHLY and CDR2 is FYNNEI. The CDR3 region is CASSDDVAEAFF. Based on the CDR3 plus reference TRBV2 and TRBJ1-1, the full variable domain is EPEVTQTPSHQVTQMGQEVILRCVPISNHLYFYWYRQILGQKVEFLVSFYNNEISEKSEIFDDQFSVERPDGSNFTLKIRSTKLEDSAMYFCASSDDVAEAFFGQGTRLTVV.

This chain's CDR3 is CASSPQTGAPESGELFF. J is TRBJ2-2 and V is TRBV7-6; lacking DNA, the TRBD1 call made by TCRdb goes unchecked. This CDR3 region has 17 residues. In germline, CDR1 is SGHVS, CDR2 FNYEAQ.

The chain has TRBV7-9 and TRBJ1-6; TCRdb returns TRBD1, unconfirmable since there is no DNA. This CDR3 comprises 16 residues. Per germline, CDR1 SEHNR and CDR2 FQNEAQ (reference sequence). CDR3 region: CASTFGDGTGNSPLHF.

The chain combines TRBV20-1 with TRBJ1-6; the TRBD1 assignment by TCRdb is unverifiable without DNA. CDR3 length equals 15 residues. Germline CDR1 is DFQATT and CDR2 is SNEGSKA (reference sequence). The CDR3: CSARATGTDNSPLHF.

The chain is built from TRBV24-1 and TRBJ2-2; as DNA is missing, the TRBD2 call by TCRdb cannot be tested. Germline values: CDR1 KGHDR, CDR2 SFDVKD. The CDR3 sequence is 20 residues long. CDR3 region: CATSASFWLAGGPHTGELFF.

The chain recombines TRBV5-6 with TRBJ1-1. Germline CDR1 reads SGHDT; CDR2 reads YYEEEE. The CDR3 loop spans 14 amino acids. CDR3 region: CASSLTGRDTEAFF.

V usage is TRBV27 and J usage is TRBJ1-6; TCRdb reports TRBD1, a call that lacks DNA to check it against. CDR3 length equals 15 residues. CDR1 MNHEY and CDR2 SMNVEV come from the germline V gene (reference sequence). The CDR3 here is CASSLYGRGNSPLHF.

J is TRBJ2-1 and V is TRBV10-3; TCRdb gives TRBD1 as the D gene, but with no DNA this cannot be confirmed. Germline V gene data show CDR1 as ENHRY and CDR2 as SYGVKD. CDR3 size: 15 residues. CDR3 loop: CAINTGAAAYNEQFF.

CDR3 region: CSAKDRGGYEQYF. The chain recombines TRBV20-1 with TRBJ2-7; the TCRdb D gene call, TRBD1, has no DNA to confirm it. Germline CDR1 DFQATT, CDR2 SNEGSKA (reference sequence). The CDR3 length is 13 residues.